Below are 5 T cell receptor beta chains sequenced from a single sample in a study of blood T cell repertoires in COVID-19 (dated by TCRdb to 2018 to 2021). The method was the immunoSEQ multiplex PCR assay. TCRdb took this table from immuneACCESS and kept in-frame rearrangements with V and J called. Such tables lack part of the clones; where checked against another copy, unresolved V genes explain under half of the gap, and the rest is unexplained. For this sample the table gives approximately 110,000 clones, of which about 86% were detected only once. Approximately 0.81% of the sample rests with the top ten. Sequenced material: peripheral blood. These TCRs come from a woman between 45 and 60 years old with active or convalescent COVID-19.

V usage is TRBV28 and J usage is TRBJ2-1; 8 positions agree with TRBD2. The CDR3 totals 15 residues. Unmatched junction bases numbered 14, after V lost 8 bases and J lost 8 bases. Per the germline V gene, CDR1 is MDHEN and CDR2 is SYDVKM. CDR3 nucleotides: TGTGCCAGCGGGCCCGGGACTAGTGCTGCCCATGAGCAGTTCTTC. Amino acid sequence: CASGPGTSAAHEQFF.

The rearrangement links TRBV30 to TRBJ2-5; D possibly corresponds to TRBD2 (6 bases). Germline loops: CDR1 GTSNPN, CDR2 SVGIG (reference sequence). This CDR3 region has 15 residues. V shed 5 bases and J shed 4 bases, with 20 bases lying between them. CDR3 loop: CAWGNSGNGGETQYF. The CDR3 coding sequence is TGTGCCTGGGGGAATAGCGGAAACGGGGGAGAGACCCAGTACTTC.

The CDR3 loop is CASSEQGASNSPLHF. The CDR3 bases are TGTGCCAGCAGCGAACAGGGGGCATCTAATTCACCCCTCCACTTT. The gene calls are TRBV9 and TRBJ1-6; TRBD1 agrees at 9 bases. The germline gives CDR1 SGDLS, CDR2 YYNGEE. This CDR3 region has 15 residues. V shed 3 bases and J 6 bases; nucleotides not matched to a gene: 4.

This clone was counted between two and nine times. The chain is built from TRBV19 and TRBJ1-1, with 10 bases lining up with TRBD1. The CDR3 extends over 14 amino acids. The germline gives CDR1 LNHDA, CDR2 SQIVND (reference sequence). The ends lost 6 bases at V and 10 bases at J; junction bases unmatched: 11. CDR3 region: CASSLGDRGFAAFF. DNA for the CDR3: TGTGCCAGTAGCCTGGGGGACAGGGGTTTTGCAGCTTTCTTT.

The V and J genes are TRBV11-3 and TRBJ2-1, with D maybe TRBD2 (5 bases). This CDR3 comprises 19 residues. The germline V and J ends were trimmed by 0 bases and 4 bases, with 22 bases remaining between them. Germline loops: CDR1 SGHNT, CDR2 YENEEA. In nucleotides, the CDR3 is TGTGCCAGCAGCTTAGAGTATCGATACCTCAATAGGGAGTACAATGAGCAGTTCTTC. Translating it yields CASSLEYRYLNREYNEQFF.